The 19 T cell receptor beta chains in this list originate from one sample, sequenced in a study of read filtering for tumor transcriptome and immune sequencing. The library was built from about 400 ng RNA with molecular barcoded adaptors for alpha/delta and beta/gamma chains. TCRdb used MiXCR to reprocess the reads, holding one entry per CDR3 protein. The sample lists 40,000 to 50,000 distinct CDR3 sequences, about an eighth occurring once. Source material: a population of CD138-negative cells sorted from bone marrow. The receptors were sampled from a donor over 35 with multiple myeloma.

This clonotype was counted at least ten times. The chain combines TRBV5-1 with TRBJ2-1, with 12 bases that match TRBD2. This CDR3 comprises 16 residues. With V trimmed by 1 base and J by 2 bases, 1 base remained unmatched. Germline V gives CDR1 SGHRS, CDR2 YFSETQ. This CDR3 reads CASSLPSGRAYNEQFF. CDR3 DNA sequence: TGCGCCAGCAGCTTGCCTAGCGGGAGGGCCTACAATGAGCAGTTCTTC.

This clonotype appeared many times. J is TRBJ2-3 and V is TRBV5-1; D possibly corresponds to TRBD1 (7 bases). Trimming took off 3 bases at V and 8 bases at J, with 16 bases between the two ends. Germline V lookup: CDR1 SGHRS, CDR2 YFSETQ. This CDR3 contains 14 residues. The CDR3 region is CASSWGTAGGTQYF. For the CDR3, the DNA is TGCGCCAGCAGCTGGGGGACAGCCGGGGGTACGCAGTATTTT.

This clonotype appeared many times. The chain recombines TRBV10-3 with TRBJ2-1; TRBD1 agrees at 8 bases. Germline loops: CDR1 ENHRY, CDR2 SYGVKD. V gave up 3 bases and J gave up 6 bases; unmatched junction bases: 4. The CDR3 runs to 14 residues. Here the CDR3 DNA reads TGTGCCATCAGTGATTCCCAGGGGGCCAATGAGCAGTTCTTC. Protein product: CAISDSQGANEQFF.

This clonotype is termed medium-sized. The chain recombines TRBV11-3 with TRBJ2-1, with D unclear. Germline lookup yields CDR1 SGHNT and CDR2 YENEEA. The CDR3 runs to 15 residues. V was pared by 0 bases and J by 2 bases, with 8 bases between. The CDR3 loop is CASSLEANPYNEQFF. The CDR3 DNA sequence: TGTGCCAGCAGCTTAGAAGCGAATCCCTACAATGAGCAGTTCTTC.

This clonotype has ten or more counts. The V gene is TRBV20-1, the J gene TRBJ2-1; no clear D gene. The CDR3 runs to 14 residues. The V end lost 1 base, the J end lost 0 bases, and 7 bases lay between the germline ends. Per germline, CDR1 DFQATT and CDR2 SNEGSKA (reference sequence). For the CDR3, the DNA is TGCAGTGCTAGAGTTGTTCGCTCCTACAATGAGCAGTTCTTC. Translating gives CSARVVRSYNEQFF.

This clonotype was seen at least ten times. The V call is TRBV7-2, the J call TRBJ2-2; D gene unclear. Germline V gene lookup returns CDR1 SGHTA and CDR2 FQGNSA. Trimming took 5 bases from V and 6 from J, leaving 13 bases between them. CDR3 length: 14 amino acids. The chain's CDR3 is CASSPKALSGELFF. The CDR3 nucleotides read TGTGCCAGCAGCCCGAAGGCGCTGTCCGGGGAGCTGTTTTTT.

This clonotype was observed at least ten times. This chain uses TRBV20-1 with TRBJ2-1; D is possibly TRBD1 or TRBD2 (6 bases each). The germline V and J ends were trimmed by 5 bases and 5 bases, with 16 bases remaining between them. The V gene's germline CDR1 is DFQATT and CDR2 SNEGSKA (reference sequence). The CDR3 runs to 14 residues. The CDR3 region is CSARGGSRDNEQFF. The CDR3 DNA reads TGCAGTGCTCGAGGGGGGAGCCGCGACAATGAGCAGTTCTTC.

This clonotype was counted ten times or more. The chain combines TRBV2 with TRBJ2-1; tentatively, D is TRBD2 (5 bases). The V gene lost 6 bases and the J gene lost 13 bases, with 13 bases spanning the gap. Per the germline V gene, CDR1 is SNHLY and CDR2 is FYNNEI. The CDR3 sequence is 11 residues long. The CDR3 region has the DNA TGTGCCAGCAGCCCCCTGGAGGTCCAGTTCTTC. Amino acid sequence: CASSPLEVQFF.

This clonotype was found many times. The chain employs TRBV5-1 and TRBJ1-5, with D unresolved. V lost 4 bases, J lost 6 bases, and 14 bases lay in between. From germline, CDR1 is SGHRS and CDR2 YFSETQ. The CDR3 length is 14 residues. CDR3 nucleotide sequence: TGCGCCAGCAGCGTGACCGCGGGGAGTCAGCCCCAGCATTTT. It yields the protein CASSVTAGSQPQHF.

This clonotype was counted ten times or more. The genes are TRBV29-1 and TRBJ2-5; TRBD2 matches 7 bases. V trimming: 4 bases; J trimming: 7 bases; junction bases outside the gene matches: 6. CDR1 SQVTM and CDR2 ANQGSEA come from the germline V gene. This CDR3 has 12 residues. In nucleotides, the CDR3 is TGCAGCGTTGGGAGGGGAGGGGTGACCCAGTACTTC. Its protein product is CSVGRGGVTQYF.

This clonotype was seen at least ten times. The rearrangement joins TRBV19 to TRBJ2-7, with TRBD2 as a possible D gene (5 bases). The CDR3 runs to 13 residues. The ends were cut back, 2 bases at V and 6 bases at J, with 11 bases in the middle. Germline CDR1 reads LNHDA; CDR2 reads SQIVND (reference sequence). The CDR3 sequence is CASSIRSGSEQYF. The DNA for the CDR3 is TGTGCCAGTAGTATAAGATCGGGGAGCGAGCAGTACTTC. Together with reference TRBV19 and TRBJ2-7, the CDR3 gives the full variable domain: DGGITQSPKYLFRKEGQNVTLSCEQNLNHDAMYWYRQDPGQGLRLIYYSQIVNDFQKGDIAEGYSVSREKKESFPLTVTSAQKNPTAFYLCASSIRSGSEQYFGPGTRLTVT.

This clonotype was observed at least ten times. The chain employs TRBV7-9 and TRBJ2-2; TRBD1 agrees at 7 bases. Trimming at V came to 5 bases and at J to 4 bases, leaving 7 bases not matched to a gene. The CDR3 totals 15 residues. Germline values: CDR1 SEHNR, CDR2 FQNEAQ (reference sequence). CDR3 bases: TGTGCCAGCAGCACCCCGGGACAGACCACCGGGGAGCTGTTTTTT. Amino acids: CASSTPGQTTGELFF.

The chain employs TRBV5-6 and TRBJ2-1, with a possible D match to TRBD1 (5 bases). The CDR3 has 14 residues. Germline CDR1 is SGHDT and CDR2 is YYEEEE. V dropped 2 bases and J dropped 9 bases, with 15 bases sitting between them. The CDR3 region has the DNA TGTGCCAGCAGCTTCGTTGCGCAGGGAAGTGAGCAGTTCTTC. It translates to CASSFVAQGSEQFF.

There are many counts of this clonotype. The chain is built from TRBV5-1 and TRBJ2-7; D perhaps matches TRBD2 (6 bases). The V gene's germline CDR1 is SGHRS and CDR2 YFSETQ. V was cut by 4 bases and J by 3 bases, with 17 bases left in between. The CDR3 covers 15 residues. The DNA for the CDR3 is TGCGCCAGCAGCCCGTGGAGTACGGGAGACTACGAGCAGTACTTC. Translation: CASSPWSTGDYEQYF.

The sample holds many counts of this clonotype. This sequence joins TRBV7-6 and TRBJ2-2, with D possibly called TRBD1 or TRBD2 (5 bases each). The CDR3 is 15 residues long. The germline gives CDR1 SGHVS, CDR2 FNYEAQ. V shed 5 bases and J shed 6 bases, with 16 bases lying between them. CDR3 loop: CASSPLPMGAGELFF. In DNA form, the CDR3 reads TGTGCCAGCAGCCCCCTTCCCATGGGGGCCGGGGAGCTGTTTTTT.

This clonotype came up many times. This rearrangement joins TRBV18 to TRBJ2-5; D may be TRBD2 (6 bases). Trimming pared 3 bases from V and 4 bases from J, leaving 15 bases between. Germline-derived CDR1 and CDR2 are KGHSH and LQKENI. The CDR3 spans 15 residues. The CDR3 DNA is TGTGCCAGCTCACCGCCGGCGACTAGTGGAGAGACCCAGTACTTC. Its translation is CASSPPATSGETQYF.

This clonotype has at least ten counts. The CDR3 coding sequence is TGTGCCGGCTCTAACAGGGTCGGTGACATTCAGTACTTC. As protein: CAGSNRVGDIQYF. This chain links TRBV2 with TRBJ2-4; D might be TRBD1 (6 bases). The CDR3 covers 13 residues. Germline assignment: CDR1 SNHLY and CDR2 FYNNEI. The V end was cut by 11 bases, the J end by 8 bases, with 19 bases between.

This chain joins TRBV20-1 and TRBJ2-7, with D maybe TRBD1 (7 bases). Per germline, CDR1 DFQATT and CDR2 SNEGSKA (reference sequence). The CDR3 sequence is 13 residues long. Trimming removed 3 bases at V and 3 bases at J, with 12 bases between. The CDR3 protein is CSARAGQSYEQYF. For the CDR3, the DNA is TGCAGTGCTAGGGCGGGACAGAGCTACGAGCAGTACTTC.

This clonotype is classed as medium-sized. This chain uses TRBV6-5 with TRBJ2-1; 8 nucleotides line up with TRBD2. This CDR3 region has 15 residues. With V trimmed by 2 bases and J by 2 bases, 2 bases remained unmatched. Germline CDR1 is MNHEY and CDR2 is SVGAGI. In nucleotides, the CDR3 is TGTGCCAGCAGTTACCGGGGGGGGACCTACAATGAGCAGTTCTTC. It codes for CASSYRGGTYNEQFF.